What follows are 12 T cell receptor beta chains derived from one specimen sequenced in a study of T cell responses to AZD1222 COVID-19 vaccine listed by TCRdb under 2021. The sample's time point, from its label and the paper: about 28 days (+/-7) after the second vaccine dose. Receptors were amplified or captured by the immunoSEQ multiplex PCR assay. Not all clones reach the TCRdb copy of this immuneACCESS table, which keeps in-frame sequences only. Checked studies attribute under half of the gap to unresolved V genes and leave the rest unexplained. Across this sample there are approximately 160,000 clones, with around 92% seen only once. Clones ranked in the top ten supply approximately 1.1% of the sample. The material was peripheral blood, obtained 28 days after the second AZD1222 dose. These receptors originate from an adult who received the AZD1222 COVID-19 vaccine.

This chain's CDR3 is CASSGRTSGGAYNEQFF. The CDR3 nucleotides read TGTGCCAGCAGCGGCCGGACTAGCGGGGGGGCCTACAATGAGCAGTTCTTC. The chain joins TRBV3-1 (or the pseudogene TRBV3-2) to TRBJ2-1; TRBD2 aligns across 15 bases. This CDR3 region has 17 residues. Germline V gene lookup returns CDR1 LGHDT and CDR2 YNNKEL (reference sequence). V gave up 5 bases and J gave up 2 bases; unmatched junction bases: 4.

The chain is built from TRBV6-5 and TRBJ1-2, with D tentatively TRBD1 (5 bases). V was clipped by 8 bases and J by 8 bases, with 18 bases between them. The germline gives CDR1 MNHEY, CDR2 SVGAGI. The CDR3 sequence is 13 residues long. CDR3 sequence (DNA): TGTGCCAGCGCGGGGCTGAGTTGGGGAGGCTACACCTTC. Encoded protein: CASAGLSWGGYTF.

The chain joins TRBV12-3 or TRBV12-4 to TRBJ2-2; TRBD1 might be the D (5 bases). Trimming shortened V by 7 bases and J by 1 base, and 7 bases separated the two germline ends. This CDR3 region has 13 residues. CDR3 amino acids: CASTQGNTGELFF. Here the CDR3 DNA reads TGTGCCAGCACCCAGGGGAACACCGGGGAGCTGTTTTTT.

This sequence joins TRBV6-5 and TRBJ2-5, with 10 bases matching TRBD1. V lost 6 bases to trimming and J lost 5 bases; unmatched junction nucleotides: 6. Germline-derived CDR1 and CDR2 are MNHEY and SVGAGI. CDR3 length: 14 residues. This chain's CDR3 is CASSDRGPRETQYF. As DNA, the CDR3 is TGTGCCAGCAGCGACAGGGGGCCGAGGGAGACCCAGTACTTC.

This chain joins TRBV2 and TRBJ1-2; D is ambiguous. Looked up from germline, CDR1 is SNHLY and CDR2 is FYNNEI. Trimming stripped 2 bases from V and 6 bases from J, with 10 bases between. There are 13 residues in the CDR3. The CDR3 is CASSERARNGYTF. DNA of the CDR3: TGTGCCAGCAGTGAAAGGGCTCGGAATGGCTACACCTTC.

J is TRBJ1-5 and V is TRBV2; unclear D gene. There are 13 residues in the CDR3. Germline V gives CDR1 SNHLY, CDR2 FYNNEI. Between the trimmed V and J ends, which lost 3 bases and 4 bases, there was a span of 7 bases. The CDR3 bases are TGTGCCAGCAGTGATAGCCGGAATCAGCCCCAGCATTTT. Amino acids: CASSDSRNQPQHF. The whole variable domain, remainder taken from reference TRBV2 and TRBJ1-5, is EPEVTQTPSHQVTQMGQEVILRCVPISNHLYFYWYRQILGQKVEFLVSFYNNEISEKSEIFDDQFSVERPDGSNFTLKIRSTKLEDSAMYFCASSDSRNQPQHFGDGTRLSIL.

This clone has more than one count but fewer than ten. V and J are TRBV7-2 and TRBJ2-7; 7 bases match TRBD2. There are 14 residues in the CDR3. With V trimmed by 0 bases and J by 5 bases, 4 bases remained unmatched. Germline V lookup: CDR1 SGHTA, CDR2 FQGNSA. This chain's CDR3 is CASSLAGGSHEQYF. In nucleotides, the CDR3 is TGTGCCAGCAGCTTAGCGGGGGGGTCCCACGAGCAGTACTTC.

The chain uses TRBV19 and TRBJ2-5; 11 nucleotides match TRBD2. The CDR3 is 15 residues long. The V gene's germline CDR1 is LNHDA and CDR2 SQIVND (reference sequence). V shed 3 bases, J shed 6 bases, and the junction held 6 bases outside the gene matches. The CDR3 DNA is TGTGCCAGTAGTATTAGCGGGGGGGCGGGAAAGACCCAGTACTTC. Protein: CASSISGGAGKTQYF. Combining the CDR3 with reference TRBV19 and TRBJ2-5 gives the whole variable domain DGGITQSPKYLFRKEGQNVTLSCEQNLNHDAMYWYRQDPGQGLRLIYYSQIVNDFQKGDIAEGYSVSREKKESFPLTVTSAQKNPTAFYLCASSISGGAGKTQYFGPGTRLLVL.

V gene TRBV15 combines with J gene TRBJ2-7; D remains unclear. V lost 0 bases and J lost 3, with 12 bases in between. The CDR3 runs to 15 residues. Germline lookup yields CDR1 LNHNV and CDR2 YYDKDF (reference sequence). CDR3 region: CATSRDTIRSYEQYF. The DNA for the CDR3 is TGTGCCACCAGCAGAGATACAATACGGAGCTACGAGCAGTACTTC.

The V and J genes are TRBV19 and TRBJ1-1; D not resolved. V lost 0 bases, J lost 6 bases, and 11 bases lay in between. The CDR3 contains 14 residues. CDR1 is LNHDA, CDR2 SQIVND, per germline (reference sequence). Here the CDR3 reads CASSIDVERAEAFF. Here the CDR3 DNA reads TGTGCCAGTAGTATAGACGTAGAGAGAGCTGAAGCTTTCTTT.

The rearrangement links TRBV4-1 to TRBJ1-2, with D possibly being TRBD1 (5 bases). Germline lookup yields CDR1 MGHRA and CDR2 YSYEKL. Trimming removed 1 base at V and 2 bases at J, with 11 bases between. This CDR3 is built from 15 residues. The CDR3 region is CASSQVAGPNYGYTF. The CDR3 coding sequence is TGCGCCAGCAGCCAAGTGGCGGGGCCAAACTATGGCTACACCTTC.

The chain links TRBV18 to TRBJ1-2; D is uncertain. V lost 4 bases and J 3 bases, leaving 12 bases between the germline ends. Germline CDR1 KGHSH, CDR2 LQKENI. This CDR3 region has 14 residues. The CDR3 DNA reads as TGTGCCAGCTCACAGGGAGGTAGTTACTATGGCTACACCTTC. Translated, it gives CASSQGGSYYGYTF.